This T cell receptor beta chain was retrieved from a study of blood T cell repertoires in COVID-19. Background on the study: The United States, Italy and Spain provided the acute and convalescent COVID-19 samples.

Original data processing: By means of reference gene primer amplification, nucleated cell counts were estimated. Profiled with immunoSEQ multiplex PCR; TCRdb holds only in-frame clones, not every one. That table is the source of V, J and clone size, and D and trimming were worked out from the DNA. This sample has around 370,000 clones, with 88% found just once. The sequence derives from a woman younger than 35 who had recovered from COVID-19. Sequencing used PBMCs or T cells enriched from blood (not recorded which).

For the CDR3, the DNA is TGTGCCTGGAGACGCCGGGACAGGACCTACGAGCAGTACTTC. Encoded protein: CAWRRRDRTYEQYF. The chain recombines TRBV30 with TRBJ2-7, with 8 bases aligning to TRBD1. V gave up 3 bases and J gave up 2 bases; unmatched junction bases: 6. Germline values: CDR1 GTSNPN, CDR2 SVGIG (reference sequence). This CDR3 is built from 14 residues. The complete variable domain, with remaining parts taken from reference TRBV30 and TRBJ2-7, reads SQTIHQWPATLVQPVGSPLSLECTVEGTSNPNLYWYRQAAGRGLQLLFYSVGIGQISSEVPQNLSASRPQDRQFILSSKKLLLSDSGFYLCAWRRRDRTYEQYFGPGTRLTVT.